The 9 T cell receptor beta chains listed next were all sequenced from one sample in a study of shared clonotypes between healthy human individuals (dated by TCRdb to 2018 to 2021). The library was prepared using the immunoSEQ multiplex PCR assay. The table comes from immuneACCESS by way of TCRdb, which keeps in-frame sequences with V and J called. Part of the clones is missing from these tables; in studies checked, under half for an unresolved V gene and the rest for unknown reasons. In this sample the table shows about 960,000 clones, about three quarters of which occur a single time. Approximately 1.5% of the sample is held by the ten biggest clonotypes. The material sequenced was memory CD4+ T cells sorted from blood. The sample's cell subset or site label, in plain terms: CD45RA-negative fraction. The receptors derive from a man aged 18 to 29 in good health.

This CDR3 reads CASSRLWGTGDGEKLFF. Here the CDR3 DNA reads TGTGCCAGTAGTCGTTTATGGGGGACAGGGGACGGTGAAAAACTGTTTTTT. The rearrangement links TRBV19 to TRBJ1-4; 10 bases align to TRBD1. V shed 5 bases and J 7 bases; nucleotides not matched to a gene: 13. Germline CDR1 LNHDA, CDR2 SQIVND (reference sequence). This CDR3 region has 17 residues.

CDR3 nucleotides: TGTGCCAGCAGCCCCCGGGACGGCCGGTACGAGCAGTACTTC. Translated, it gives CASSPRDGRYEQYF. The chain carries TRBV9 and TRBJ2-7; D assignment may be TRBD1 or TRBD2 (5 bases each). The CDR3 length is 14 residues. Trimming removed 4 bases from V and 4 bases from J, with 15 bases in between. Germline values: CDR1 SGDLS, CDR2 YYNGEE.

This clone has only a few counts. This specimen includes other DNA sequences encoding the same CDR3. As DNA, the CDR3 is TGTGCCAGCAGCTCTAGTGCGTACGAGCAGTACTTC. Its protein product is CASSSSAYEQYF. The J gene is TRBJ2-7, the V gene TRBV7-2; unclear D gene. This CDR3 is 12 amino acids long. Trimming took 4 bases from V and 4 from J, leaving 8 bases between them. Per the germline V gene, CDR1 is SGHTA and CDR2 is FQGNSA.

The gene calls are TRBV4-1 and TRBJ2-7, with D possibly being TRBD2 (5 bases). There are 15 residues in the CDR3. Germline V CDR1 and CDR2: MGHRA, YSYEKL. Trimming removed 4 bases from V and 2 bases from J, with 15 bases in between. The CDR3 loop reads CASSPLTGSPYEQYF. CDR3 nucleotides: TGCGCCAGCAGCCCTTTAACGGGATCACCCTACGAGCAGTACTTC.

The CDR3 is CASSWGTGADTGELFF. DNA of the CDR3: TGCGCCAGCAGCTGGGGGACAGGGGCGGACACCGGGGAGCTGTTTTTT. This chain joins TRBV5-1 and TRBJ2-2; 10 bases line up with TRBD1. Germline V gene lookup returns CDR1 SGHRS and CDR2 YFSETQ. Trimming removed 3 bases from V and 3 bases from J; junction bases left unmatched: 5. The CDR3 contains 16 residues.

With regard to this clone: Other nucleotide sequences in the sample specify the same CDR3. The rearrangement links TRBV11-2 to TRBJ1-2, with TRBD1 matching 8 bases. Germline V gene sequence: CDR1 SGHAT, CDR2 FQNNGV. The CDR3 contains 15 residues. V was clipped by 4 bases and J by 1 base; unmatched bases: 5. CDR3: CASSSSDRGNYGYTF. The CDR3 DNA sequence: TGTGCCAGCAGCTCGAGCGACAGGGGTAACTATGGCTACACCTTC.

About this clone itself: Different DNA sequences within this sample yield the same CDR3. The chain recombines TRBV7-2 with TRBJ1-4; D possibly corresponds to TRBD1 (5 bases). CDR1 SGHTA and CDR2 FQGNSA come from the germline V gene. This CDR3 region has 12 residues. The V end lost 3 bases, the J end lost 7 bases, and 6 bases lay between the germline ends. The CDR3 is CASSFGGEKLFF. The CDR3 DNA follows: TGTGCCAGCAGCTTCGGGGGTGAAAAACTGTTTTTT.

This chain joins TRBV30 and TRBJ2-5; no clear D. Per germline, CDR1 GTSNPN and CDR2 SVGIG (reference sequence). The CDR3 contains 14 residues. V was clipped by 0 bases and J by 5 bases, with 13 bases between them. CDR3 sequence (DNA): TGTGCCTGGAGTGTACTGTTTGGTCAGGAGACCCAGTACTTC. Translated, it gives CAWSVLFGQETQYF. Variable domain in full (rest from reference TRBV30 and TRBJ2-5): SQTIHQWPATLVQPVGSPLSLECTVEGTSNPNLYWYRQAAGRGLQLLFYSVGIGQISSEVPQNLSASRPQDRQFILSSKKLLLSDSGFYLCAWSVLFGQETQYFGPGTRLLVL.

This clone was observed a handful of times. The CDR3 DNA is TGTGCCAGCAAGTCCTCTGGAAACACCATATATTTT. Protein product: CASKSSGNTIYF. This sequence joins TRBV28 and TRBJ1-3; no clear D gene. Per the germline V gene, CDR1 is MDHEN and CDR2 is SYDVKM. The CDR3 contains 12 residues. V lost 7 bases to trimming and J lost 0 bases, with 4 bases between them.